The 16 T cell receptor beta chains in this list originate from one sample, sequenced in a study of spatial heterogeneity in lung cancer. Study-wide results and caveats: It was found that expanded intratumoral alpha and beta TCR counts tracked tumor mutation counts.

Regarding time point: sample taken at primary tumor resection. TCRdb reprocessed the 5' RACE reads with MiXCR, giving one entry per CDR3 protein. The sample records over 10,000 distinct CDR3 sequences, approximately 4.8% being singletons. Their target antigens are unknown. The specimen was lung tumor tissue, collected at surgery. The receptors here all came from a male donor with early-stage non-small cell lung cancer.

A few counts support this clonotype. CDR3 bases: TGTGCCAGCAGCTTAGTACAGGGCAGCTACACCTTC. This sequence encodes CASSLVQGSYTF. The chain recombines TRBV7-2 with TRBJ1-2; TRBD1 is a possible D gene (6 bases). Germline V lookup: CDR1 SGHTA, CDR2 FQGNSA. Trimming shortened V by 1 base and J by 9 bases, and 9 bases separated the two germline ends. This CDR3 comprises 12 residues. Filled out from reference TRBV7-2 and TRBJ1-2, the complete variable domain reads GAGVSQSPSNKVTEKGKDVELRCDPISGHTALYWYRQSLGQGLEFLIYFQGNSAPDKSGLPSDRFSAERTGGSVSTLTIQRTQQEDSAVYLCASSLVQGSYTFGSGTRLTVV.

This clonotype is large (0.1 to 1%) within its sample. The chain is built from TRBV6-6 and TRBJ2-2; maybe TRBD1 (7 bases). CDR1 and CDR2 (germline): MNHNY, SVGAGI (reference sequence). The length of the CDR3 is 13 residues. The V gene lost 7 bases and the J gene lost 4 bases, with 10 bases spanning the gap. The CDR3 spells CASIQGGTGELFF. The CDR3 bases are TGTGCCAGCATTCAGGGGGGCACCGGGGAGCTGTTTTTT.

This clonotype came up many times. CDR3 region: CASSLGGHYGYTF. The CDR3 DNA sequence: TGTGCCAGCAGCTTAGGGGGACACTATGGCTACACCTTC. This chain links TRBV11-2 with TRBJ1-2; tentative D call: TRBD1 (5 bases). This CDR3 spans 13 amino acids. V gave up 1 base and J gave up 3 bases, with 6 bases separating them. Germline V gives CDR1 SGHAT, CDR2 FQNNGV.

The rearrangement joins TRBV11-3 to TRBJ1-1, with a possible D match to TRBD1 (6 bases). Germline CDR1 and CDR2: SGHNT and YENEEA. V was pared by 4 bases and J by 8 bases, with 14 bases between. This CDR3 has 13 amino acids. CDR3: CASSSRGGAEAFF. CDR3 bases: TGTGCCAGCAGCTCGAGGGGGGGAGCGGAAGCTTTCTTT.

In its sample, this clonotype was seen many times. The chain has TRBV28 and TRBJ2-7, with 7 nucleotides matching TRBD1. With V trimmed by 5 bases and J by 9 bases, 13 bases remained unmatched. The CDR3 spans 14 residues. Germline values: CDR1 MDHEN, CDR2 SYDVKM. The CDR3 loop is CASSVTGTVVGQYF. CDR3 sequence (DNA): TGTGCCAGCAGTGTCACTGGGACAGTTGTAGGGCAGTACTTC.

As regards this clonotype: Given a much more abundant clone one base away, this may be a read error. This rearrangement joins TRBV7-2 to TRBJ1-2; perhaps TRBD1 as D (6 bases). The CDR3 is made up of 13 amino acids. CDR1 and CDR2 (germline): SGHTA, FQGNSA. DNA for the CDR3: TGTGCCAGCAGCCTTAACAGGGTTAGCGGCTACGCCTTC. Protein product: CASSLNRVSGYAF. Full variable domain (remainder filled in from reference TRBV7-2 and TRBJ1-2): GAGVSQSPSNKVTEKGKDVELRCDPISGHTALYWYRQSLGQGLEFLIYFQGNSAPDKSGLPSDRFSAERTGGSVSTLTIQRTQQEDSAVYLCASSLNRVSGYAFGSGTRLTVV.

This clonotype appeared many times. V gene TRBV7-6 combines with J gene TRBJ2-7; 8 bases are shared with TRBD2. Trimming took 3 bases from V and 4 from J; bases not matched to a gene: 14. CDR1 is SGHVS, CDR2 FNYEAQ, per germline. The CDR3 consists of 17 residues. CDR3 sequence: CASSFKARREGTYEQYF. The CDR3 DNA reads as TGTGCCAGCAGCTTTAAAGCCCGCCGGGAGGGGACGTACGAGCAGTACTTC. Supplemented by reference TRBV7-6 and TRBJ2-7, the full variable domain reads GAGVSQSPRYKVTKRGQDVALRCDPISGHVSLYWYRQALGQGPEFLTYFNYEAQQDKSGLPNDRFSAERPEGSISTLTIQRTEQRDSAMYRCASSFKARREGTYEQYFGPGTRLTVT.

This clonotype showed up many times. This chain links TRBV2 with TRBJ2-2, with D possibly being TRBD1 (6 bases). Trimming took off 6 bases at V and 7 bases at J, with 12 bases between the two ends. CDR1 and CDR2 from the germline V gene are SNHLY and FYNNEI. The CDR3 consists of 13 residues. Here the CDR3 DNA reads TGTGCCAGCAGGCTACAGGGCGGCGGGGAGCTGTTTTTT. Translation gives CASRLQGGGELFF.

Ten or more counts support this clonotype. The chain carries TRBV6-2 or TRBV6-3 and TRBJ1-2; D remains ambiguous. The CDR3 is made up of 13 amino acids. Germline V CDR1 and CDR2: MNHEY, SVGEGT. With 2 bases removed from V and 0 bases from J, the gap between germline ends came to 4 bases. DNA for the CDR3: TGTGCCAGCAGTTACCGAACTAACTATGGCTACACCTTC. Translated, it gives CASSYRTNYGYTF.

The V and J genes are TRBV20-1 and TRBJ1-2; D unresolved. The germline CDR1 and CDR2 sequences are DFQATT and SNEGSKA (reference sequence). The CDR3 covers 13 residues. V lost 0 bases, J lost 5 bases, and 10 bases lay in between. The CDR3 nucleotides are TGCAGTGCTAGAGATCCCACTGGGTATGGCTACACCTTC. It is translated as CSARDPTGYGYTF.

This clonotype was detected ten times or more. CDR3 sequence (DNA): TGCGCCAGCAGCTGGATAGACAGGGGGAACACTGAAGCTTTCTTT. This gives the protein CASSWIDRGNTEAFF. The chain joins TRBV5-1 to TRBJ1-1, with TRBD1 matching 8 bases. This CDR3 spans 15 amino acids. Germline V gene lookup returns CDR1 SGHRS and CDR2 YFSETQ. V lost 3 bases to trimming and J lost 1 base; unmatched junction nucleotides: 5.

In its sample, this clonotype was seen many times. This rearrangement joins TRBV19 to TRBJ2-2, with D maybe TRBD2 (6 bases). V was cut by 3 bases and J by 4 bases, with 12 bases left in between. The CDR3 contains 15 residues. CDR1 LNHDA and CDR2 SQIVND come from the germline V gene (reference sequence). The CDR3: CASSIRRRGTGELFF. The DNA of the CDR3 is TGTGCCAGTAGTATCCGACGGAGGGGCACCGGGGAGCTGTTTTTT.

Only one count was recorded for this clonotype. CDR3 in amino acids: CASSYLAGIRETQYF. DNA for the CDR3: TGTGCCAGCAGTTACCTAGCGGGGATCCGAGAGACCCAGTACTTC. The V gene is TRBV6-6, the J gene TRBJ2-5; 9 nucleotides agree with TRBD2. The junction had 5 bases not matched to a gene; V was cut back by 2 bases and J by 4 bases. CDR3 length: 15 residues. CDR1 and CDR2 (germline): MNHNY, SVGAGI (reference sequence).

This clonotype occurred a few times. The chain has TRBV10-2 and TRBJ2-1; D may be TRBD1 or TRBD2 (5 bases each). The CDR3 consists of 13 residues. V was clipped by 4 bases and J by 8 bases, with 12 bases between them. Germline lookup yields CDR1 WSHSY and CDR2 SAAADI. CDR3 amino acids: CASSGDPRDEQFF. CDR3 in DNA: TGCGCCAGCAGTGGGGACCCTCGTGATGAGCAGTTCTTC.

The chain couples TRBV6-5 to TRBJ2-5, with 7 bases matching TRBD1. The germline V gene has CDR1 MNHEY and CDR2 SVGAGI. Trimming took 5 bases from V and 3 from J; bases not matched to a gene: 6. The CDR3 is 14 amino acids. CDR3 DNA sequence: TGTGCCAGCAGTAAACAGGGGTTTGAAGAGACCCAGTACTTC. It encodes CASSKQGFEETQYF.

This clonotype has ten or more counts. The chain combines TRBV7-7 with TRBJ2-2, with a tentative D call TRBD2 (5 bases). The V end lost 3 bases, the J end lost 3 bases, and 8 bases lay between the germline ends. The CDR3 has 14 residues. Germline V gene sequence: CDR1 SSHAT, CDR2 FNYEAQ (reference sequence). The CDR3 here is CASSFTRDTGELFF. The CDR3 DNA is TGTGCCAGCAGCTTTACGAGGGACACCGGGGAGCTGTTTTTT.